Listed here are 2 T cell receptor beta chains from one sample, sequenced in a study of T cells after posttransplantation cyclophosphamide. Measured with immunoSEQ multiplex PCR; TCRdb has only the in-frame clones, and not every one. This sample carries almost 35,000 clones, none of them present only once. Sequenced: PBMCs. These receptors all come from a woman aged 45-65 years in good health and a related stem cell transplant donor.

This clone has ten or more counts. The J gene is TRBJ1-5, the V gene TRBV7-9, with 8 bases that match TRBD1. This CDR3 region has 15 residues. Germline loops: CDR1 SEHNR, CDR2 FQNEAQ (reference sequence). The J segment lost 6 bases and the V segment lost 2 bases, leaving 6 bases of the junction unmatched. DNA for the CDR3: TGTGCCAGCAGCTTATCCACAGGGGGAGTTCAGCCCCAGCATTTT. Translated, it gives CASSLSTGGVQPQHF.

This clone was observed at least ten times. The gene calls are TRBV2 and TRBJ2-7, with 11 bases identical to TRBD2. CDR1 and CDR2 (germline): SNHLY, FYNNEI. V lost 6 bases and J lost 3; bases outside the gene matches: 1. This CDR3 region has 13 residues. The CDR3 DNA reads as TGTGCCAGCAGGGGACTAGCGGACTACGAGCAGTACTTC. It codes for CASRGLADYEQYF.